Following are 20 T cell receptor beta chains from one sample sequenced in a study of CD8+CD57+ T cells in acquired aplastic anemia. Profiling that covered TCR beta VDJ and CDR3 relied on genomic DNA as its template. TCRdb reanalysed the reads using MiXCR and keeps one entry per CDR3 protein. The sample yields under 200,000 distinct CDR3 sequences, over 40% seen once. Those patients picked for sequencing had displayed CD8+CD57+ cell expansion on flow cytometry. Material for sequencing was sorted CD4+, CD8+, or CD8+CD57+ T cells (not recorded which) from PBMCs. These receptors were taken from a human donor with aplastic anemia.

This clonotype was detected only a few times. V gene TRBV27 combines with J gene TRBJ2-5, with D possibly matching TRBD1 (6 bases). CDR3 length: 14 amino acids. V was trimmed by 6 bases and J by 5 bases, leaving 16 bases between them. Per the germline V gene, CDR1 is MNHEY and CDR2 is SMNVEV (reference sequence). The DNA for the CDR3 is TGTGCCAGCAGAAAAGGACAGAAAAGGGAGACCCAGTACTTC. It is translated as CASRKGQKRETQYF.

The rearrangement uses TRBV5-1 and TRBJ1-2; D unresolved. Germline values: CDR1 SGHRS, CDR2 YFSETQ. V lost 5 bases and J 2 bases, leaving 13 bases between the germline ends. The CDR3 loop spans 14 amino acids. The DNA for the CDR3 is TGCGCCAGCAGTGGGGTTACTTCGAACTATGGCTACACCTTC. Its translation is CASSGVTSNYGYTF.

The chain employs TRBV4-1 and TRBJ2-1; TRBD2 matches at 8 bases. Trimming cost V 1 base and J 5 bases; bases outside gene matches: 10. The germline V gene has CDR1 MGHRA and CDR2 YSYEKL. This CDR3 has 17 residues. CDR3 nucleotide sequence: TGCGCCAGCAGCCAAGCAGAGGTACTAGCGGCAGACAATGAGCAGTTCTTC. Encoded protein: CASSQAEVLAADNEQFF.

CDR3 amino acids: CASSLSSTNTGELFF. In nucleotides, the CDR3 is TGCGCCAGCAGCTTGTCGTCTACGAACACCGGGGAGCTGTTTTTT. V gene TRBV5-1 combines with J gene TRBJ2-2; D is unresolved. V lost 1 base, J lost 0 bases, and 7 bases lay in between. This CDR3 spans 15 amino acids. The germline V gene has CDR1 SGHRS and CDR2 YFSETQ.

In its sample, this clonotype was seen many times. The chain couples TRBV10-3 to TRBJ2-3; a possible D gene is TRBD1 (5 bases). This CDR3 has 14 residues. CDR1 and CDR2 (germline): ENHRY, SYGVKD. Trimming stripped 10 bases from V and 2 bases from J, with 16 bases between. In DNA, the CDR3 is TGTGCCACCCAGGACACTTGGATCACAGATACGCAGTATTTT. Residues: CATQDTWITDTQYF.

The V and J genes are TRBV20-1 and TRBJ2-7; the D gene is possibly TRBD2 (5 bases). The germline V gene has CDR1 DFQATT and CDR2 SNEGSKA (reference sequence). The CDR3 totals 14 residues. With 1 base removed from V and 0 bases from J, the gap between germline ends came to 10 bases. CDR3 protein: CSARAGLSSYEQYF. CDR3 in DNA: TGCAGTGCTAGAGCGGGATTGAGCTCCTACGAGCAGTACTTC.

In this sample, this clonotype turned up many times. This chain links TRBV30 with TRBJ1-6; D ambiguous. Trimming shortened V by 4 bases and J by 4 bases, and 11 bases separated the two germline ends. CDR1 GTSNPN and CDR2 SVGIG come from the germline V gene (reference sequence). The CDR3 length is 14 residues. The CDR3, as DNA: TGTGCCTGGAAGGCAGGAAATTATAATTCACCCCTCCACTTT. This sequence encodes CAWKAGNYNSPLHF.

This clonotype has just a few counts. V is TRBV18 and J is TRBJ1-1; 8 bases fit TRBD1. The CDR3 runs to 16 residues. V shed 3 bases and J 1 base; nucleotides not matched to a gene: 7. Germline V gene sequence: CDR1 KGHSH, CDR2 LQKENI. In nucleotides, the CDR3 is TGTGCCAGCTCACCCCGGGACAGGCGCCCGAACACTGAAGCTTTCTTT. Translation: CASSPRDRRPNTEAFF.

The rearrangement links TRBV5-6 to TRBJ1-2; unclear D gene. Trimming removed 0 bases from V and 4 bases from J, with 10 bases in between. The CDR3 has 14 residues. The germline V gene has CDR1 SGHDT and CDR2 YYEEEE. This chain's CDR3 is CASSLAAWIYGYTF. The CDR3 nucleotides read TGTGCCAGCAGCTTGGCCGCCTGGATCTATGGCTACACCTTC.

The V gene is TRBV29-1, the J gene TRBJ1-2; TRBD1 matches 8 bases. CDR3 size: 12 residues. V trimming: 3 bases; J trimming: 10 bases; junction bases outside the gene matches: 7. Per germline, CDR1 SQVTM and CDR2 ANQGSEA. The CDR3 DNA reads as TGCAGCGTTGAGGGCAGGGGGCGCCTCTACACCTTC. This sequence encodes CSVEGRGRLYTF.

The chain has TRBV5-4 and TRBJ2-7; 7 nucleotides match TRBD2. Germline-derived CDR1 and CDR2 are SGHNT and YYREEE (reference sequence). CDR3 length: 15 amino acids. With 2 bases clipped from V and 4 bases from J, the junction kept 9 bases outside the gene matches. The CDR3 loop is CASSLRSGEPYEQYF. For the CDR3, the DNA is TGTGCCAGCAGCTTAAGGAGCGGGGAGCCGTACGAGCAGTACTTC.

CDR3 protein: CSARGSSASGGDPYPQETQYF. As DNA, the CDR3 is TGCAGTGCTAGAGGTAGCTCGGCTAGCGGGGGGGACCCCTACCCCCAAGAGACCCAGTACTTC. V and J are TRBV20-1 and TRBJ2-5; 12 nucleotides align to TRBD2. The CDR3 contains 21 residues. Germline CDR1 is DFQATT and CDR2 is SNEGSKA (reference sequence). V lost 1 base and J lost 1; bases outside the gene matches: 19.

V gene TRBV12-3 or TRBV12-4 combines with J gene TRBJ1-3, with D uncertain. The CDR3 extends over 13 amino acids. Trimming took 5 bases from V and 4 from J, leaving 9 bases between them. CDR3 DNA sequence: TGTGCCAGCAGTCCCACCGGGGGAAACACCATATATTTT. This gives the protein CASSPTGGNTIYF.

This clonotype appeared many times. V gene TRBV25-1 combines with J gene TRBJ1-1; 7 bases are a match to TRBD1. The CDR3 spans 14 residues. Germline CDR1 and CDR2: MGHDK and SYGVNS. Germline trimming cut 3 bases from V and 3 bases from J; bases unmatched to any gene: 4. The CDR3 is CASSELQGYTEAFF. In nucleotides, the CDR3 is TGTGCCAGCAGTGAGTTACAGGGGTACACTGAAGCTTTCTTT. Full variable domain (missing parts from reference TRBV25-1 and TRBJ1-1): EADIYQTPRYLVIGTGKKITLECSQTMGHDKMYWYQQDPGMELHLIHYSYGVNSTEKGDLSSESTVSRIRTEHFPLTLESARPSHTSQYLCASSELQGYTEAFFGQGTRLTVV.

V and J are TRBV19 and TRBJ2-1; D might be TRBD1 or TRBD2, each matching 5 bases. The CDR3 covers 14 residues. Germline CDR1 and CDR2: LNHDA and SQIVND (reference sequence). Between the trimmed V and J ends, which lost 3 bases and 4 bases, there was a span of 10 bases. CDR3 coding DNA: TGTGCCAGTAGTATCGGGACGGGGTACAATGAGCAGTTCTTC. Translated: CASSIGTGYNEQFF.

This clonotype was counted a single time. A junction boundary mismatches the germline segment, possibly from a read error. The V gene is TRBV19, the J gene TRBJ1-6; 7 bases are a match to TRBD1. This CDR3 spans 13 amino acids. Per the germline V gene, CDR1 is LNHDA and CDR2 is SQIVND (reference sequence). The CDR3 protein is CVSSLQGYSPLHF. In DNA form, the CDR3 reads TGTGTCAGTAGTCTACAGGGGTACTCACCCCTCCACTTT.

A remark on this clonotype: With a much larger clone just one base away, this may be a read error. This rearrangement joins TRBV19 to TRBJ2-4, with a tentative D call TRBD2 (6 bases). Germline V CDR1 and CDR2: LNHDA, SQIVND (reference sequence). This CDR3 is 15 amino acids long. CDR3 coding DNA: TGTGCCAGTAGCTCCGGAGTACTAGCCAAAAACATTCGGTACTTC. This gives the protein CASSSGVLAKNIRYF.

At least ten counts were recorded for this clonotype. V is TRBV6-1 and J is TRBJ2-3; TRBD2 matches at 11 bases. Germline lookup yields CDR1 MNHNS and CDR2 SASEGT. J lost 6 bases, V lost 0 bases, and 5 bases had no gene match. The CDR3 has 16 amino acids. CDR3 nucleotides: TGTGCCAGCAGTGAAGCTAGCGGGAGGGCCACGGATACGCAGTATTTT. Its protein product is CASSEASGRATDTQYF.

This clonotype was observed a handful of times. The rearrangement links TRBV7-9 to TRBJ2-7, with 8 nucleotides matching TRBD2. The CDR3 spans 12 residues. J was trimmed by 7 bases and V by 5 bases; bases with no gene match: 4. From germline, CDR1 is SEHNR and CDR2 FQNEAQ (reference sequence). As DNA, the CDR3 is TGTGCCAGCAGCCTACTAGCGGTTGAGCAGTACTTC. Its protein product is CASSLLAVEQYF.

The chain's CDR3 is CASSQDRGQRDSPLHF. The CDR3 DNA sequence: TGTGCCAGCAGCCAGGACAGGGGGCAAAGAGATTCACCCCTCCACTTT. The chain carries TRBV2 and TRBJ1-6, with 11 bases that match TRBD1. In germline, CDR1 is SNHLY, CDR2 FYNNEI. The CDR3 contains 16 residues. V lost 6 bases, J lost 8 bases, and 9 bases stayed unmatched.